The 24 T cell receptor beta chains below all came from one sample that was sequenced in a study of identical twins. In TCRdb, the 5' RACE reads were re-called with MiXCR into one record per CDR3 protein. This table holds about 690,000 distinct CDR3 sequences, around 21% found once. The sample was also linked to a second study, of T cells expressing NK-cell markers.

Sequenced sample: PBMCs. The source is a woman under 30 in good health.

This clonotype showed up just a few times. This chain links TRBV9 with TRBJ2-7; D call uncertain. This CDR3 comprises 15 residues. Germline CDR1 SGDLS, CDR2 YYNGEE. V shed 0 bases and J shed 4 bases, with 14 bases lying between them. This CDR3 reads CASSVAGVGLYEQYF. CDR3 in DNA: TGTGCCAGCAGCGTAGCGGGTGTCGGGTTATACGAGCAGTACTTC.

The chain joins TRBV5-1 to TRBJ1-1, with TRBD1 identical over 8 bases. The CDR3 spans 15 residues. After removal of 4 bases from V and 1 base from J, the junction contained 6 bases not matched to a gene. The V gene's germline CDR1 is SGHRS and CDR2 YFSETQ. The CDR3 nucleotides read TGCGCCAGCAGCCAGGGACAGGAGTGGAACACTGAAGCTTTCTTT. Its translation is CASSQGQEWNTEAFF.

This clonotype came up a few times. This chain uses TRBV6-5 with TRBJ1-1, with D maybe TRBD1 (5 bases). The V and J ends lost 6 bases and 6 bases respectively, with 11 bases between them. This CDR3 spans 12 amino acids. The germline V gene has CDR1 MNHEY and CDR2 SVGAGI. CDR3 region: CASSSGFSEAFF. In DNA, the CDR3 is TGTGCCAGCAGCTCAGGGTTCTCTGAAGCTTTCTTT.

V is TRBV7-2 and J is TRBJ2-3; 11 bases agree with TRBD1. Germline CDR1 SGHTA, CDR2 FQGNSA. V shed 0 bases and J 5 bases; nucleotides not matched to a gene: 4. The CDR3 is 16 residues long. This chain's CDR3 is CASSLAMGTGGDTQYF. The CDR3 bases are TGTGCCAGCAGCTTAGCGATGGGGACAGGGGGAGATACGCAGTATTTT.

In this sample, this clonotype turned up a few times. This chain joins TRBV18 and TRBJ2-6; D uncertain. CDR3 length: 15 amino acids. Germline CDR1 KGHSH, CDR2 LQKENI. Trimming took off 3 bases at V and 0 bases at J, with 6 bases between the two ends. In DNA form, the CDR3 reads TGTGCCAGCTCACCCCAAAGCTCTGGGGCCAACGTCCTGACTTTC. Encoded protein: CASSPQSSGANVLTF.

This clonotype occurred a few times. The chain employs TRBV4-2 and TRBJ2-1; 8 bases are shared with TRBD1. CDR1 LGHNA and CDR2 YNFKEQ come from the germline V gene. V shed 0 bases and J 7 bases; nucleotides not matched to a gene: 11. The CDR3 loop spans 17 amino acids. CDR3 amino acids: CASSQEWAGGIGNEQFF. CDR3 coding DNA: TGTGCCAGCAGCCAAGAGTGGGCAGGGGGCATTGGGAATGAGCAGTTCTTC.

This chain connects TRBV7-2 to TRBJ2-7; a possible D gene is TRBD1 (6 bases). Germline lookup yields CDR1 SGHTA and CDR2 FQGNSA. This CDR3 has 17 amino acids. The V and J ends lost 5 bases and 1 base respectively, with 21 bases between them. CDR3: CASSHRNTLGQSYEQYF. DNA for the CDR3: TGTGCCAGCAGCCACCGCAATACCCTTGGACAGTCCTACGAGCAGTACTTC.

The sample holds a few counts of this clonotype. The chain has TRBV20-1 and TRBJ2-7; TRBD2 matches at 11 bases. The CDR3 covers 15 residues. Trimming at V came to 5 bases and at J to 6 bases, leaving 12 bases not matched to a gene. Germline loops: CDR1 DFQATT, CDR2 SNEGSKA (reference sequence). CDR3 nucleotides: TGCAGTGCTCAGACAGCGGGACTAGCGGTCGCCGAGCAGTACTTC. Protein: CSAQTAGLAVAEQYF.

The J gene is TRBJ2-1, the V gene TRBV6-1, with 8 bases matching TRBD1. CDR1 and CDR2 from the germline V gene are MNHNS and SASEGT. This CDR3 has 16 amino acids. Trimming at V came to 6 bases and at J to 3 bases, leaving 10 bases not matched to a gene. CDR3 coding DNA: TGTGCCAGCAGGGCGCAACAGGGGGTGGTCTACAATGAGCAGTTCTTC. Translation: CASRAQQGVVYNEQFF.

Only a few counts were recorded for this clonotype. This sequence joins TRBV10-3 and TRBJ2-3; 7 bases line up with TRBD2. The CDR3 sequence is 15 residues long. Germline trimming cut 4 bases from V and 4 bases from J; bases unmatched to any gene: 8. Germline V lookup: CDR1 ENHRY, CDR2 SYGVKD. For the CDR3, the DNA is TGTGCCATCAGTGCAACCGGGACTATTGCAGATACGCAGTATTTT. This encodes CAISATGTIADTQYF.

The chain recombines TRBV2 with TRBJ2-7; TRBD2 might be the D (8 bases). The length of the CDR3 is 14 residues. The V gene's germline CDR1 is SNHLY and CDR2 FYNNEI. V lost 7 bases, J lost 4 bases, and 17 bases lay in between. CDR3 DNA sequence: TGTGCCAGCATAAGGGGGCTAGCGGGTTACGAGCAGTACTTC. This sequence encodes CASIRGLAGYEQYF.

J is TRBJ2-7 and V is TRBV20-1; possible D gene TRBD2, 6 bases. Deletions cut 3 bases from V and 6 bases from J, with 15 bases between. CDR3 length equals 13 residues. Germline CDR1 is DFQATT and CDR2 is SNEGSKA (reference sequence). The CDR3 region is CSARDYLLGEQYF. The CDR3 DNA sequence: TGCAGTGCTAGGGACTACCTACTGGGCGAGCAGTACTTC.

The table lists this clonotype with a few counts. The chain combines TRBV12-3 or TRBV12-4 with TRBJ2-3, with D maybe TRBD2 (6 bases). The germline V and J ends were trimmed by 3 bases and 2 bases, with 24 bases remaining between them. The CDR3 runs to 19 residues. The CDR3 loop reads CASSFFGSGGISHTDTQYF. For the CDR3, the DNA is TGTGCCAGCAGTTTTTTTGGTAGCGGAGGCATCTCTCACACAGATACGCAGTATTTT.

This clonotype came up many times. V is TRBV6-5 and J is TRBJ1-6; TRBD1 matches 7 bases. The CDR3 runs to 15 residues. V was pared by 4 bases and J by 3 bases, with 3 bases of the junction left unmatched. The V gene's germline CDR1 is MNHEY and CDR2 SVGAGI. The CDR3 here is CASSSDRDYNSPLHF. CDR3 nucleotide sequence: TGTGCCAGCAGTTCCGACAGGGACTATAATTCACCCCTCCACTTT.

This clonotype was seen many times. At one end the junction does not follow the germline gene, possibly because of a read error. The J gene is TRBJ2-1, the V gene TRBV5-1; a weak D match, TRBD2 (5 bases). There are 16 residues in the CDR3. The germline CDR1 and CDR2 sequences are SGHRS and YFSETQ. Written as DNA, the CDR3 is TGTGCCAGCAGCTTGGGGAGAGGCAGCTCCTACAATGAGCAGTTCTTC. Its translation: CASSLGRGSSYNEQFF.

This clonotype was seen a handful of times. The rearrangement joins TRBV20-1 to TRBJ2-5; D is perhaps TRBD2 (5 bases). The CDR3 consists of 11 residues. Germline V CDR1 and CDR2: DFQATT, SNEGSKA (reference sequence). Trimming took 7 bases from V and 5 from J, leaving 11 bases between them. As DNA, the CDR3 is TGCAGTGGTGCGGGCGGGGAGACCCAGTACTTC. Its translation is CSGAGGETQYF.

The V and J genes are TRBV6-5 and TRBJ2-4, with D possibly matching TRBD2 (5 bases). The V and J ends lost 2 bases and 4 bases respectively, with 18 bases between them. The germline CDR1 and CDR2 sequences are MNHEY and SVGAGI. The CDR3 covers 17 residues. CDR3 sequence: CASSYPPKTRLKNIQYF. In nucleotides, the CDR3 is TGTGCCAGCAGTTACCCACCTAAAACTAGATTAAAAAACATTCAGTACTTC.

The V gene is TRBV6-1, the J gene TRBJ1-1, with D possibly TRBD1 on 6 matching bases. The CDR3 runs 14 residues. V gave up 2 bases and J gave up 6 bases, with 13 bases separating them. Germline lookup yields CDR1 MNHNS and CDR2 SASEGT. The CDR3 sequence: CASSETGRGPEAFF. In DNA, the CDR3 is TGTGCCAGCAGTGAAACAGGGAGAGGCCCTGAAGCTTTCTTT.

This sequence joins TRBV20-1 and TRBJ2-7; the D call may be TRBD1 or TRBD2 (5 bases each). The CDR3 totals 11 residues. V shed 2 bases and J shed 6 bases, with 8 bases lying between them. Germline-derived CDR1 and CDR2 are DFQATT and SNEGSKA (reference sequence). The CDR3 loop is CSARTGAEQYF. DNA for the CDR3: TGCAGTGCTAGAACCGGGGCCGAGCAGTACTTC.

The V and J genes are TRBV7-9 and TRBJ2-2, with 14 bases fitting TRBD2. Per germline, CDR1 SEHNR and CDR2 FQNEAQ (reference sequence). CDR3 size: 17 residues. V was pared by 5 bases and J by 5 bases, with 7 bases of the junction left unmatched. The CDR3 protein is CASSGGLAGVGTGELFF. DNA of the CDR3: TGTGCCAGCAGCGGGGGACTAGCGGGAGTTGGGACCGGGGAGCTGTTTTTT.

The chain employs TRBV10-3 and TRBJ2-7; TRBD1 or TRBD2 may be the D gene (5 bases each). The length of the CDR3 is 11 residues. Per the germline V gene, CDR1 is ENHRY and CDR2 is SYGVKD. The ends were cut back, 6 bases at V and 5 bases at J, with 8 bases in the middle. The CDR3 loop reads CAIRLGDEQYF. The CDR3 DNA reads TGTGCCATCAGATTGGGGGACGAGCAGTACTTC.

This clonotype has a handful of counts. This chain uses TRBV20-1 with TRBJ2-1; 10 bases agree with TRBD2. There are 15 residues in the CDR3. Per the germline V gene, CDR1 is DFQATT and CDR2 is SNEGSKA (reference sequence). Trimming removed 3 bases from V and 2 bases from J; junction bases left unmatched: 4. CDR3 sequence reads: CSARKSGGAYNEQFF. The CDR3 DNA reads TGCAGTGCTAGGAAAAGCGGGGGGGCCTACAATGAGCAGTTCTTC.

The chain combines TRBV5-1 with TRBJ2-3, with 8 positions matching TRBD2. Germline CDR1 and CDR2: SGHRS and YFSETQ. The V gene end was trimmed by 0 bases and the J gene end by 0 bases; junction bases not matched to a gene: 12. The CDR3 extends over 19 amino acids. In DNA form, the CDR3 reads TGCGCCAGCAGCTTGGAGGGAGAAAGCGGGGGCGATAGCACAGATACGCAGTATTTT. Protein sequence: CASSLEGESGGDSTDTQYF.

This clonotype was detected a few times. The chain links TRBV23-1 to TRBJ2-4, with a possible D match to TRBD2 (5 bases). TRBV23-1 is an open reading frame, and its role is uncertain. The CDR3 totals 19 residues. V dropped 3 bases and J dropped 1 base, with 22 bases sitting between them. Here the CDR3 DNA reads TGCGCCAGCAGTCATCTAGCCGCTCCCTGTCGTCGGGCCAAAAACATTCAGTACTTC. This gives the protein CASSHLAAPCRRAKNIQYF.